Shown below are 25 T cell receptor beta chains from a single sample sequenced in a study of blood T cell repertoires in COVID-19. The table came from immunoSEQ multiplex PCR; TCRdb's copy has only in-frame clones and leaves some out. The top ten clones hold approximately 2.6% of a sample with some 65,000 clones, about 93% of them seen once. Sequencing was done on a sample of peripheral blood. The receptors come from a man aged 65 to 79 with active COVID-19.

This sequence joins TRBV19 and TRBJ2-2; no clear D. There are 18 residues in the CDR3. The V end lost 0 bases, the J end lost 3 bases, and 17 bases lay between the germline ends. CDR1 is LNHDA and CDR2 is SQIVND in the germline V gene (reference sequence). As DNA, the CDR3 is TGTGCCAGTAGTATAGAACTGCTCCAAGCACTATACACCGGGGAGCTGTTTTTT. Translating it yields CASSIELLQALYTGELFF.

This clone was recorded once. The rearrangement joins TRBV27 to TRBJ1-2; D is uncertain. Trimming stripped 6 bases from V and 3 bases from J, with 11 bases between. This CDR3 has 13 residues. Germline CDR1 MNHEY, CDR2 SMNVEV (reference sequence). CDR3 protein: CASSRVPHYGYTF. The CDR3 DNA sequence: TGTGCCAGCAGCCGGGTCCCACACTATGGCTACACCTTC.

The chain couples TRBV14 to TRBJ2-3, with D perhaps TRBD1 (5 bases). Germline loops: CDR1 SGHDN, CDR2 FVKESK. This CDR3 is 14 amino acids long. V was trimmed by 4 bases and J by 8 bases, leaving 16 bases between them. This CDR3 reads CASSLVIGQGTQYF. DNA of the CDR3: TGTGCCAGCAGCCTCGTCATCGGGCAGGGTACGCAGTATTTT.

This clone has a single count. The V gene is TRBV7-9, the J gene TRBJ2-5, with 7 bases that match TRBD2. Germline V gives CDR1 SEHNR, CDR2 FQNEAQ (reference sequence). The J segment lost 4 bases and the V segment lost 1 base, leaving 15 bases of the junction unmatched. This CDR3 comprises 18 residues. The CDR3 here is CASSLGGQGDGGGETQYF. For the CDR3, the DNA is TGTGCCAGCAGCTTAGGAGGGCAGGGAGATGGCGGGGGAGAGACCCAGTACTTC.

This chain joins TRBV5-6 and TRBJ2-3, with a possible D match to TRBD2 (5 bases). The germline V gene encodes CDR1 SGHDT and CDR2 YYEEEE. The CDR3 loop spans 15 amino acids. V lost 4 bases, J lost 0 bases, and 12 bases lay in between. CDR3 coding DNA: TGTGCCAGCAGCCTGCGTCGGACTAGCACAGATACGCAGTATTTT. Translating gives CASSLRRTSTDTQYF.

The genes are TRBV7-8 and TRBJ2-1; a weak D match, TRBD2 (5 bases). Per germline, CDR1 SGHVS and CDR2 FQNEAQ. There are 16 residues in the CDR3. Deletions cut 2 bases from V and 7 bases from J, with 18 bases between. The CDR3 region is CASSLTRRGRGNEQFF. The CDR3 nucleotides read TGTGCCAGCAGCTTAACGCGACGCGGCCGCGGGAATGAGCAGTTCTTC.

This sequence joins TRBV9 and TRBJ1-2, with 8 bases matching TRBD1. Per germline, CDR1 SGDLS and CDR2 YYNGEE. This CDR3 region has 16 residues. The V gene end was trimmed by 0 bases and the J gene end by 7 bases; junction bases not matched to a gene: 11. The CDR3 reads CASSVDSNRGAFGYTF. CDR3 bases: TGTGCCAGCAGCGTAGATTCGAACAGGGGGGCGTTTGGCTACACCTTC.

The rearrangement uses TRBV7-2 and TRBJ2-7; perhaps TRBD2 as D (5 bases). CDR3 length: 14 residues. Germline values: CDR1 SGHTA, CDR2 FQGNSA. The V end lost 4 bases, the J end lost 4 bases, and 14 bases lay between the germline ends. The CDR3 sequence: CASSSQRSGYEQYF. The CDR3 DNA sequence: TGTGCCAGCAGCTCCCAACGGAGCGGATACGAGCAGTACTTC.

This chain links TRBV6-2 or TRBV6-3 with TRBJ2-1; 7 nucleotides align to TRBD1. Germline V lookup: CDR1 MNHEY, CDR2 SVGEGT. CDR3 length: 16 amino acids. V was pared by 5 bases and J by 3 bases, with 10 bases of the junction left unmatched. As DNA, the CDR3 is TGTGCCAGCAGTGATGTGTCTTACAGGGGCTACAATGAGCAGTTCTTC. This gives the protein CASSDVSYRGYNEQFF.

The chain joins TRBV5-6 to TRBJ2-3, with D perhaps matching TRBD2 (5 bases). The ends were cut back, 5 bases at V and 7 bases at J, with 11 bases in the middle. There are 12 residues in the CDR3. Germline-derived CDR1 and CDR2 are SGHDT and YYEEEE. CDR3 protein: CASSREPNTQYF. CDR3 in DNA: TGTGCCAGCAGTCGGGAACCTAATACGCAGTATTTT.

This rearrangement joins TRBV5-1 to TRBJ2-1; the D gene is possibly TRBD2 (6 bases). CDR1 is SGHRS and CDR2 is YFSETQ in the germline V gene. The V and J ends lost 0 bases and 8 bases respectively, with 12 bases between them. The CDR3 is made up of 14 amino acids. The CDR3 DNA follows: TGCGCCAGCAGCTTGGACGGGGAGGCGGATGAGCAGTTCTTC. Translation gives CASSLDGEADEQFF.

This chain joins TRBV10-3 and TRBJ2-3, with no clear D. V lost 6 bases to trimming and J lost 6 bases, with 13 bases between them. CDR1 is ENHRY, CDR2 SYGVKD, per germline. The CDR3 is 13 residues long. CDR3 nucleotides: TGTGCCATCAGACTGCAAGCCCCCGATACGCAGTATTTT. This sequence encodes CAIRLQAPDTQYF.

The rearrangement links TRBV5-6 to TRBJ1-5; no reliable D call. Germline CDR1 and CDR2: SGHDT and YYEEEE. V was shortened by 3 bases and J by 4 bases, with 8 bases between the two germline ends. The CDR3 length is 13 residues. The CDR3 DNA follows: TGTGCCAGCAGCTCGTCCGGTAATCAGCCCCAGCATTTT. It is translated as CASSSSGNQPQHF.

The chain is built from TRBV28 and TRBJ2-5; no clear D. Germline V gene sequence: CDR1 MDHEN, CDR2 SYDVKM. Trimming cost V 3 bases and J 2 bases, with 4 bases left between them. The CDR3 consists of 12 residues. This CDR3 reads CASSFSQETQYF. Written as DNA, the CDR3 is TGTGCCAGCAGTTTCAGTCAAGAGACCCAGTACTTC.

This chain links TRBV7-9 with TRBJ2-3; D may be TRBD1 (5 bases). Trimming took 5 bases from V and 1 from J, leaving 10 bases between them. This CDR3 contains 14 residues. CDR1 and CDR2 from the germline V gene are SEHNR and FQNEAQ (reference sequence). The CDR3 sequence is CASSLTTGTDTQYF. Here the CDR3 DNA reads TGTGCCAGCAGCCTAACGACAGGCACAGATACGCAGTATTTT. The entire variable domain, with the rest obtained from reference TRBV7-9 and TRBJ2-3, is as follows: DTGVSQNPRHKITKRGQNVTFRCDPISEHNRLYWYRQTLGQGPEFLTYFQNEAQLEKSRLLSDRFSAERPKGSFSTLEIQRTEQGDSAMYLCASSLTTGTDTQYFGPGTRLTVL.

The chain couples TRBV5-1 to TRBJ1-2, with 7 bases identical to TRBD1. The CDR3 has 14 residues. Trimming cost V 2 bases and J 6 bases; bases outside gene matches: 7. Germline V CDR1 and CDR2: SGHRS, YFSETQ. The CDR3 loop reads CASSFWQDRDGYTF. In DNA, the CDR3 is TGCGCCAGCAGCTTTTGGCAAGACAGGGATGGCTACACCTTC. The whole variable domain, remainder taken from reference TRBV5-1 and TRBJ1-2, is KAGVTQTPRYLIKTRGQQVTLSCSPISGHRSVSWYQQTPGQGLQFLFEYFSETQRNKGNFPGRFSGRQFSNSRSEMNVSTLELGDSALYLCASSFWQDRDGYTFGSGTRLTVV.

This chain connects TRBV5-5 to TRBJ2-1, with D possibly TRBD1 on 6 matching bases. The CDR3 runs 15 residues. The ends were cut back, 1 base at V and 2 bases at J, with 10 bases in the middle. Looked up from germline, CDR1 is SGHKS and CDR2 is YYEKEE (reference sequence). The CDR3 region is CASSLNRAPYNEQFF. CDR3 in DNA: TGTGCCAGCAGCTTGAACAGGGCCCCCTACAATGAGCAGTTCTTC.

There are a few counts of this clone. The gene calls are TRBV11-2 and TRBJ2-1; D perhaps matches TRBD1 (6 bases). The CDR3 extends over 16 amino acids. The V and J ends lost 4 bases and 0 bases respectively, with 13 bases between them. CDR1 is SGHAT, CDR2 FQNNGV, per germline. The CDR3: CASSCKRGSSYNEQFF. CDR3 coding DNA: TGTGCCAGCAGCTGTAAAAGGGGGAGCTCCTACAATGAGCAGTTCTTC.

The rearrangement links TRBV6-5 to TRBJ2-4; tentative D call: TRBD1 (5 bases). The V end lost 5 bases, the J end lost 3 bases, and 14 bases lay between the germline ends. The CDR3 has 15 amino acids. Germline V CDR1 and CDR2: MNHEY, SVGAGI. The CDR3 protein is CASSRTLQGKNIQYF. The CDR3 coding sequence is TGTGCCAGCAGTAGGACACTCCAAGGCAAAAACATTCAGTACTTC.

The CDR3 sequence is CASSPLRNEQFF. The CDR3 DNA reads as TGTGCCAGCAGCCCCCTGAGGAATGAGCAGTTCTTC. This sequence joins TRBV7-2 and TRBJ2-1; D is unclear. V lost 5 bases to trimming and J lost 7 bases, with 9 bases between them. Germline V gives CDR1 SGHTA, CDR2 FQGNSA. CDR3 length equals 12 residues.

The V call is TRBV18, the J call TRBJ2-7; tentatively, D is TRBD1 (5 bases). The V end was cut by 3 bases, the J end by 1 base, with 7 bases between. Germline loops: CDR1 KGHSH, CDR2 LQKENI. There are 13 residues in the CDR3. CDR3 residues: CASSPDTSYEQYV. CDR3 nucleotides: TGTGCCAGCTCACCGGACACTTCCTACGAGCAGTACGTC.

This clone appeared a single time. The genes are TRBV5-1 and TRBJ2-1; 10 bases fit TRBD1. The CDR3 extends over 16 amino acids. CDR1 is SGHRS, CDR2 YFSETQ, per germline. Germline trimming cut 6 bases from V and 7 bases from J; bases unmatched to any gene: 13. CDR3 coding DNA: TGCGCCAGCACCGCTTCCGGGACAGGGGCACGGAATGAGCAGTTCTTC. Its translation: CASTASGTGARNEQFF.

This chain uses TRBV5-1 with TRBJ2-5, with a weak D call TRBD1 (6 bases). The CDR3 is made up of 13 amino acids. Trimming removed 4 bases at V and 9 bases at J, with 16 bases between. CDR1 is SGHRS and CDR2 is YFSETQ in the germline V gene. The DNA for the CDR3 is TGCGCCAGCAGCCCCCAGGGGTCCGCCGCCCAGTACTTC. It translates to CASSPQGSAAQYF.

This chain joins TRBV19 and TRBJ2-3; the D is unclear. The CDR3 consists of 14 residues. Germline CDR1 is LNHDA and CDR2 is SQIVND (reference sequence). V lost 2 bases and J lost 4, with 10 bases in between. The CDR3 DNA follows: TGTGCCAGTAGTATATCTACTCCCGCAGATACGCAGTATTTT. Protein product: CASSISTPADTQYF. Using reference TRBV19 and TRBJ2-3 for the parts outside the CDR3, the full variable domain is DGGITQSPKYLFRKEGQNVTLSCEQNLNHDAMYWYRQDPGQGLRLIYYSQIVNDFQKGDIAEGYSVSREKKESFPLTVTSAQKNPTAFYLCASSISTPADTQYFGPGTRLTVL.

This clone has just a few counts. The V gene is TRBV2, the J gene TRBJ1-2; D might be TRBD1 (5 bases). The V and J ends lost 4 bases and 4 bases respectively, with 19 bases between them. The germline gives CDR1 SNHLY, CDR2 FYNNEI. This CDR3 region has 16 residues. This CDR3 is CASSVLRRATPYGYTF. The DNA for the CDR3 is TGTGCCAGCAGTGTCCTCCGCAGGGCTACCCCCTATGGCTACACCTTC.